The 27 T cell receptor beta chains below all came from one sample that was sequenced in a study of Ad26.COV2.S vaccination and SARS-CoV-2 variants. Documented treatment: around 19 received Ad26.COV2.S at low or high dose, single or two shots; 5 received placebo; per-sample allocation not given. The investigators took samples on day 63 after the first vaccine or placebo injection. Assay used: immunoSEQ multiplex PCR; TCRdb lists only in-frame clones, some missing. The sample shows 350,000 to 450,000 clones, around 83% of them seen only once. The sample was peripheral blood, taken in a trial of Ad26.COV2.S vaccine versus placebo. The receptors were sampled from a person aged 18 to 59 who received the Ad26.COV2.S COVID-19 vaccine or a placebo.

The chain combines TRBV20-1 with TRBJ1-5; tentatively, D is TRBD1 (5 bases). The CDR3 runs 14 residues. The germline CDR1 and CDR2 sequences are DFQATT and SNEGSKA (reference sequence). The V end was cut by 3 bases, the J end by 4 bases, with 13 bases between. Here the CDR3 DNA reads TGCAGTGCTAGTATTTACAGGTATAATCAGCCCCAGCATTTT. Amino acids: CSASIYRYNQPQHF.

This clone was recorded a few times. The chain carries TRBV5-1 and TRBJ2-2; D uncertain. The V gene lost 0 bases and the J gene lost 3 bases, with 12 bases spanning the gap. Per germline, CDR1 SGHRS and CDR2 YFSETQ. The CDR3 consists of 16 residues. Here the CDR3 reads CASSLAPLLYTGELFF. CDR3 in DNA: TGCGCCAGCAGCTTGGCTCCTTTGCTGTACACCGGGGAGCTGTTTTTT.

The CDR3 region has the DNA TGTGCCAGCAGTCCCCCTAGGGAAGGCGCGGAGACCCAGTACTTC. Translating gives CASSPPREGAETQYF. The rearrangement joins TRBV6-2 or TRBV6-3 to TRBJ2-5; the D is unclear. V lost 5 bases and J 5 bases, leaving 18 bases between the germline ends. Germline-derived CDR1 and CDR2 are MNHEY and SVGEGT. This CDR3 region has 15 residues.

The chain combines TRBV6-2 or TRBV6-3 with TRBJ1-2; D is unresolved. V lost 4 bases and J lost 0, with 24 bases in between. This CDR3 contains 19 residues. Per the germline V gene, CDR1 is MNHEY and CDR2 is SVGEGT. The CDR3 spells CASSSILGRREQANYGYTF. The CDR3 nucleotides read TGTGCCAGCAGTTCCATCCTCGGTAGGAGGGAGCAAGCTAACTATGGCTACACCTTC.

J is TRBJ2-7 and V is TRBV15, with TRBD1 matching over 9 bases. V lost 5 bases, J lost 7 bases, and 12 bases stayed unmatched. The CDR3 has 15 residues. Per the germline V gene, CDR1 is LNHNV and CDR2 is YYDKDF (reference sequence). The CDR3 here is CATSGGPGQGTEQYF. CDR3 in DNA: TGTGCCACCAGCGGGGGGCCGGGACAGGGCACGGAGCAGTACTTC. The full variable domain, in which reference TRBV15 and TRBJ2-7 provide the parts outside the CDR3, is DAMVIQNPRYQVTQFGKPVTLSCSQTLNHNVMYWYQQKSSQAPKLLFHYYDKDFNNEADTPDNFQSRRPNTSFCFLDIRSPGLGDTAMYLCATSGGPGQGTEQYFGPGTRLTVT.

This chain uses TRBV14 with TRBJ2-2, with D tentatively TRBD2 (5 bases). The germline CDR1 and CDR2 sequences are SGHDN and FVKESK. The CDR3 extends over 15 amino acids. Trimming removed 3 bases from V and 4 bases from J, with 12 bases in between. Here the CDR3 reads CASSHMDWSTGELFF. The CDR3 coding sequence is TGTGCCAGCAGCCATATGGACTGGTCCACCGGGGAGCTGTTTTTT.

V usage is TRBV6-2 or TRBV6-3 and J usage is TRBJ2-5, with TRBD1 matching 9 bases. The CDR3 has 14 residues. CDR1 MNHEY and CDR2 SVGEGT come from the germline V gene. Trimming cost V 4 bases and J 4 bases; bases outside gene matches: 4. For the CDR3, the DNA is TGTGCCAGCAGTTCGAACAGGGGGCGAGAGACCCAGTACTTC. Its protein is CASSSNRGRETQYF.

The chain combines TRBV13 with TRBJ2-7; no definite D call. Germline V gene lookup returns CDR1 PRHDT and CDR2 FYEKMQ (reference sequence). The germline V and J ends were trimmed by 5 bases and 6 bases, with 14 bases remaining between them. The CDR3 is 13 residues long. The CDR3 DNA is TGTGCCAGCAGCCCCAACTCTAGGCCCGAGCAGTACTTC. Translating gives CASSPNSRPEQYF.

This chain links TRBV28 with TRBJ1-5; D is perhaps TRBD1 (6 bases). Trimming cost V 3 bases and J 7 bases, with 19 bases left between them. Germline CDR1 is MDHEN and CDR2 is SYDVKM. The CDR3 loop spans 16 amino acids. This chain's CDR3 is CASSLGESGVRQPQHF. The CDR3 DNA follows: TGTGCCAGCAGTTTGGGGGAATCAGGGGTACGACAGCCCCAGCATTTT.

This clone was counted a single time. The gene calls are TRBV6-1 and TRBJ2-7, with 7 bases that match TRBD1. The CDR3 length is 14 residues. CDR1 is MNHNS and CDR2 is SASEGT in the germline V gene. Trimming removed 5 bases from V and 7 bases from J; junction bases left unmatched: 11. CDR3 sequence: CASSKWDSSMEQYF. The CDR3 DNA reads TGTGCCAGCAGTAAATGGGACAGCAGCATGGAGCAGTACTTC.

The V and J genes are TRBV6-5 and TRBJ1-1, with D hard to call. CDR1 is MNHEY and CDR2 is SVGAGI in the germline V gene. Trimming shortened V by 9 bases and J by 5 bases, and 10 bases separated the two germline ends. This CDR3 has 11 amino acids. CDR3 sequence: CASMGSTEAFF. The CDR3 DNA follows: TGTGCCAGTATGGGTAGTACTGAAGCTTTCTTT.

V usage is TRBV6-4 and J usage is TRBJ2-7; the match to TRBD2 covers 7 bases. Per germline, CDR1 MRHNA and CDR2 SNTAGT. V was clipped by 2 bases and J by 4 bases; unmatched bases: 2. The CDR3 is 13 amino acids. CDR3 loop: CASSDSGTYEQYF. The CDR3 DNA follows: TGTGCCAGCAGTGACAGCGGGACGTACGAGCAGTACTTC.

The chain couples TRBV7-9 to TRBJ1-2; TRBD1 matches 11 bases. The CDR3 covers 13 residues. J was trimmed by 6 bases and V by 5 bases; bases with no gene match: 2. Germline assignment: CDR1 SEHNR and CDR2 FQNEAQ (reference sequence). CDR3 in DNA: TGTGCCAGCAGCCTGGGACAGGGGGATGGCTACACCTTC. It specifies CASSLGQGDGYTF.

The chain links TRBV6-6 to TRBJ2-7; D is undetermined. In germline, CDR1 is MNHNY, CDR2 SVGAGI (reference sequence). The CDR3 is 12 amino acids. V lost 6 bases to trimming and J lost 0 bases, with 6 bases between them. CDR3 sequence: CASSLSSYEQYF. In nucleotides, the CDR3 is TGTGCCAGCAGCCTTAGCTCCTACGAGCAGTACTTC.

This chain links TRBV5-1 with TRBJ2-5; D unclear. Trimming pared 1 base from V and 2 bases from J, leaving 12 bases between. The CDR3 extends over 15 amino acids. Germline CDR1 is SGHRS and CDR2 is YFSETQ. The CDR3 DNA follows: TGCGCCAGCAGCTTGCAGACGGTACTGCAAGAGACCCAGTACTTC. This sequence encodes CASSLQTVLQETQYF.

The V gene is TRBV7-2, the J gene TRBJ2-5; tentative D call: TRBD2 (5 bases). The V end was cut by 5 bases, the J end by 0 bases, with 10 bases between. Germline CDR1 is SGHTA and CDR2 is FQGNSA. CDR3 length equals 14 residues. The chain's CDR3 is CASSRSGNQETQYF. The CDR3 DNA reads TGTGCCAGCAGCCGTTCCGGGAACCAAGAGACCCAGTACTTC.

The rearrangement joins TRBV6-5 to TRBJ1-6; 12 bases are shared with TRBD1. The V segment lost 6 bases and the J segment 9 bases; nucleotides outside the gene matches: 3. CDR1 is MNHEY, CDR2 SVGAGI, per germline. This CDR3 has 14 amino acids. CDR3: CASRGTGGSSPLHF. CDR3 in DNA: TGTGCCAGCAGGGGGACAGGGGGCTCTTCACCCCTCCACTTT.

The CDR3 sequence is CASSQDTGPNTGELFF. CDR3 DNA: TGCGCCAGCAGCCAAGACACAGGGCCGAACACCGGGGAGCTGTTTTTT. The chain combines TRBV4-3 with TRBJ2-2, with D maybe TRBD1 (6 bases). V dropped 0 bases and J dropped 0 bases, with 8 bases sitting between them. The CDR3 sequence is 16 residues long. The germline gives CDR1 LGHNA, CDR2 YSLEER.

There are a few counts of this clone. Other DNA sequences in this specimen translate into the identical CDR3. The gene calls are TRBV5-1 and TRBJ2-3, with no clear D. CDR1 is SGHRS and CDR2 is YFSETQ in the germline V gene. V lost 1 base, J lost 0 bases, and 6 bases lay in between. The CDR3 is 14 residues long. The CDR3 region is CASSLRSSTDTQYF. The CDR3 nucleotides read TGCGCCAGCAGCTTGCGGTCTAGCACAGATACGCAGTATTTT.

J is TRBJ1-1 and V is TRBV5-1; a possible D gene is TRBD1 (5 bases). Between the trimmed V and J ends, which lost 0 bases and 1 base, there was a span of 13 bases. The CDR3 is made up of 16 amino acids. CDR1 and CDR2 (germline): SGHRS, YFSETQ. CDR3 sequence reads: CASSLVFDSSNTEAFF. The CDR3, as DNA: TGCGCCAGCAGCTTGGTCTTCGACAGCTCGAACACTGAAGCTTTCTTT.

About this clone itself: Different DNA sequences within this sample yield the same CDR3. The gene calls are TRBV5-1 and TRBJ1-2; 10 bases are shared with TRBD1. Germline values: CDR1 SGHRS, CDR2 YFSETQ. With V trimmed by 4 bases and J by 6 bases, 3 bases remained unmatched. CDR3 size: 13 residues. This chain's CDR3 is CASSLGTGDGYTF. The CDR3 region has the DNA TGCGCCAGCAGCCTGGGGACAGGGGATGGCTACACCTTC.

This rearrangement joins TRBV13 to TRBJ1-6, with a tentative D call TRBD1 (6 bases). The CDR3 totals 15 residues. Germline V gene data show CDR1 as PRHDT and CDR2 as FYEKMQ (reference sequence). The V end lost 2 bases, the J end lost 9 bases, and 14 bases lay between the germline ends. The DNA of the CDR3 is TGTGCCAGCAGCTTAATGACAGGCACTCTTTCACCCCTCCACTTT. It is translated as CASSLMTGTLSPLHF.

This clone showed up just once. The J gene is TRBJ2-7, the V gene TRBV3-1 (or the pseudogene TRBV3-2); perhaps TRBD1 as D (6 bases). V lost 1 base, J lost 6 bases, and 22 bases lay in between. This CDR3 has 17 amino acids. Germline V gene data show CDR1 as LGHDT and CDR2 as YNNKEL (reference sequence). CDR3: CASSQAPFDRSSAEQYF. Here the CDR3 DNA reads TGTGCCAGCAGCCAAGCACCCTTCGACAGGTCCTCCGCCGAGCAGTACTTC.

This clone was seen a single time. V usage is TRBV7-9 and J usage is TRBJ2-7; D is unclear. The CDR3 extends over 11 amino acids. CDR1 SEHNR and CDR2 FQNEAQ come from the germline V gene (reference sequence). V was trimmed by 5 bases and J by 5 bases, leaving 7 bases between them. The CDR3 nucleotides read TGTGCCAGCAGCGACCGGGACGAGCAGTACTTC. Amino acid sequence: CASSDRDEQYF.

The V call is TRBV30, the J call TRBJ1-2; D possibly corresponds to TRBD1 (5 bases). The germline V gene has CDR1 GTSNPN and CDR2 SVGIG (reference sequence). This CDR3 is 11 amino acids long. The V end was cut by 0 bases, the J end by 14 bases, with 13 bases between. The CDR3 sequence: CAWSVVGRVTF. The CDR3 nucleotides read TGTGCCTGGAGTGTAGTGGGGCGGGTGACCTTC.

The chain recombines TRBV9 with TRBJ2-3; TRBD2 agrees at 7 bases. The CDR3 runs to 16 residues. Trimming removed 3 bases from V and 5 bases from J; junction bases left unmatched: 12. Germline values: CDR1 SGDLS, CDR2 YYNGEE. This CDR3 is CASSEGSGTLGDTQYF. DNA of the CDR3: TGTGCCAGCAGCGAAGGGAGCGGGACCCTCGGAGATACGCAGTATTTT.

The chain is built from TRBV2 and TRBJ1-2, with a tentative D call TRBD1 (6 bases). Trimming shortened V by 9 bases and J by 3 bases, and 20 bases separated the two germline ends. This CDR3 has 15 amino acids. Germline-derived CDR1 and CDR2 are SNHLY and FYNNEI. In DNA form, the CDR3 reads TGTGCCAGGGTGGGGACATCCATAATGGACTATGGCTACACCTTC. Protein: CARVGTSIMDYGYTF.